The 25 T cell receptor beta chains below were found in one sample sequenced in a study of early T cells in non-severe SARS-CoV-2 infection. TCRdb processed the 5' RACE reads anew with MiXCR; each CDR3 protein has one entry. The sample has roughly 8,500 distinct CDR3 sequences; 4% to 6% are singletons. The sample was whole blood. The receptors come from an adult who was a healthcare worker with PCR-confirmed SARS-CoV-2 infection or an uninfected control (not recorded which).

There are many counts of this clonotype. The chain couples TRBV7-2 to TRBJ2-7, with D perhaps given as TRBD1 or TRBD2 (6 bases each). The length of the CDR3 is 15 residues. From germline, CDR1 is SGHTA and CDR2 FQGNSA. V was clipped by 1 base and J by 10 bases, with 20 bases between them. Here the CDR3 reads CASSLERRGISPQYF. The CDR3 nucleotides read TGTGCCAGCAGCTTAGAGAGGAGGGGGATTTCCCCTCAGTACTTC.

This clonotype was detected many times. The genes are TRBV5-4 and TRBJ1-3; possibly TRBD1 for D (5 bases). Germline loops: CDR1 SGHNT, CDR2 YYREEE (reference sequence). V shed 4 bases and J shed 3 bases, with 14 bases lying between them. The CDR3 totals 15 residues. CDR3 DNA: TGTGCCAGCAGCGGGGACCCGGGCTTTGGAAACACCATATATTTT. Amino acids: CASSGDPGFGNTIYF.

This clonotype was found many times. This rearrangement joins TRBV7-3 to TRBJ2-2, with D hard to call. Trimming removed 4 bases from V and 6 bases from J, with 9 bases in between. This CDR3 has 13 residues. Germline V lookup: CDR1 SGHTA, CDR2 FQGTGA. The CDR3 region has the DNA TGTGCCAGCAGCTCATCTAGGGCCGGGGAGCTGTTTTTT. It encodes CASSSSRAGELFF.

By sample fraction, this clonotype is medium-sized (0.01 to 0.1%). The gene calls are TRBV29-1 and TRBJ2-3, with 12 bases identical to TRBD2. CDR1 and CDR2 (germline): SQVTM, ANQGSEA. Germline trimming cut 6 bases from V and 3 bases from J; bases unmatched to any gene: 10. The CDR3 totals 16 residues. CDR3 in amino acids: CSVQGPTSGSTDTQYF. In DNA form, the CDR3 reads TGCAGCGTCCAAGGGCCGACTAGCGGGAGTACAGATACGCAGTATTTT.

The sample holds many counts of this clonotype. This chain links TRBV7-9 with TRBJ2-5; 9 bases map to TRBD1. The CDR3 spans 15 residues. The V gene end was trimmed by 5 bases and the J gene end by 5 bases; junction bases not matched to a gene: 9. Germline values: CDR1 SEHNR, CDR2 FQNEAQ (reference sequence). The DNA for the CDR3 is TGTGCCAGCAGCAACTACAGGGGGCGCCGGGAGACCCAGTACTTC. This codes for CASSNYRGRRETQYF.

There are many counts of this clonotype. The rearrangement links TRBV29-1 to TRBJ1-2; TRBD1 aligns across 9 bases. CDR3 size: 14 residues. Germline V gene lookup returns CDR1 SQVTM and CDR2 ANQGSEA. The V segment lost 0 bases and the J segment 6 bases; nucleotides outside the gene matches: 5. The CDR3 region is CSVEETDRGNGYTF. CDR3 DNA sequence: TGCAGCGTTGAAGAAACGGACAGGGGTAATGGCTACACCTTC.

In regard to this clonotype: This may be a read error, as it is one base from a much larger clone. The chain carries TRBV2 and TRBJ2-1, with 13 bases aligning to TRBD2. Germline values: CDR1 SNHLY, CDR2 FYNNEI. The CDR3 runs to 14 residues. The CDR3 DNA reads as TGTGCCAGCCAGACTAGCGGGAGGTACAATGAGCATTTCTTC. Protein: CASQTSGRYNEHFF. Together with reference TRBV2 and TRBJ2-1, the CDR3 gives the full variable domain: EPEVTQTPSHQVTQMGQEVILRCVPISNHLYFYWYRQILGQKVEFLVSFYNNEISEKSEIFDDQFSVERPDGSNFTLKIRSTKLEDSAMYFCASQTSGRYNEHFFGPGTRLTVL.

Ten or more counts support this clonotype. The V gene is TRBV12-3 or TRBV12-4, the J gene TRBJ1-1; D unresolved. The CDR3 sequence is 14 residues long. V dropped 5 bases and J dropped 1 base, with 11 bases sitting between them. CDR3 sequence (DNA): TGTGCCAGCAGTCCACCGAGAGGGAACACTGAAGCTTTCTTT. Protein sequence: CASSPPRGNTEAFF.

By its share, this clonotype is medium-sized. J is TRBJ2-3 and V is TRBV20-1, with 9 bases aligning to TRBD1. Germline values: CDR1 DFQATT, CDR2 SNEGSKA (reference sequence). J lost 5 bases, V lost 5 bases, and 8 bases had no gene match. The CDR3 is made up of 14 amino acids. The chain's CDR3 is CSADSGTGLDTQYF. The CDR3 DNA follows: TGCAGTGCTGACAGCGGGACAGGGCTAGATACGCAGTATTTT.

This clonotype counts as medium-sized (0.01 to 0.1%). The V gene is TRBV20-1, the J gene TRBJ1-2, with a possible D match to TRBD1 (5 bases). Per germline, CDR1 DFQATT and CDR2 SNEGSKA (reference sequence). The germline V and J ends were trimmed by 3 bases and 0 bases, with 11 bases remaining between them. The CDR3 contains 14 residues. Written as DNA, the CDR3 is TGCAGTGCTAGGGTGCGGGGGTCTAACTATGGCTACACCTTC. Residues: CSARVRGSNYGYTF.

This clonotype has at least ten counts. V gene TRBV6-6 combines with J gene TRBJ1-4; 9 bases agree with TRBD1. Germline trimming cut 6 bases from V and 7 bases from J; bases unmatched to any gene: 12. The CDR3 has 16 residues. Germline loops: CDR1 MNHNY, CDR2 SVGAGI (reference sequence). The CDR3: CASSGSPGQGVEKLFF. CDR3 sequence (DNA): TGTGCCAGCAGCGGCTCACCGGGACAGGGAGTTGAAAAACTGTTTTTT.

This clonotype showed up many times. The CDR3 DNA sequence: TGTGCCAGCAGCTTATGGGCGGAAGATACGCAGTATTTT. Residues: CASSLWAEDTQYF. The chain couples TRBV7-8 to TRBJ2-3; no definite D call. V lost 2 bases to trimming and J lost 5 bases, with 8 bases between them. Germline values: CDR1 SGHVS, CDR2 FQNEAQ. The CDR3 spans 13 residues. Using reference TRBV7-8 and TRBJ2-3 for the parts outside the CDR3, the full variable domain is GAGVSQSPRYKVAKRGQDVALRCDPISGHVSLFWYQQALGQGPEFLTYFQNEAQLDKSGLPSDRFFAERPEGSVSTLKIQRTQQEDSAVYLCASSLWAEDTQYFGPGTRLTVL.

By sample fraction, this clonotype is medium-sized (0.01 to 0.1%). The chain couples TRBV20-1 to TRBJ2-1; D not certain. This CDR3 is built from 17 residues. Trimming stripped 2 bases from V and 0 bases from J, with 17 bases between. Looked up from germline, CDR1 is DFQATT and CDR2 is SNEGSKA (reference sequence). The CDR3 loop is CSARHPPGGSSYNEQFF. The CDR3 DNA is TGCAGTGCTAGACATCCACCTGGCGGAAGCTCCTACAATGAGCAGTTCTTC.

Relative to its sample, this clonotype is medium-sized. The chain recombines TRBV19 with TRBJ2-2, with D uncertain. V lost 7 bases and J lost 6, with 9 bases in between. CDR1 LNHDA and CDR2 SQIVND come from the germline V gene (reference sequence). The CDR3 contains 12 residues. CDR3 protein: CASKQPPGELFF. In nucleotides, the CDR3 is TGTGCCAGTAAACAGCCCCCCGGGGAGCTGTTTTTT. The variable domain in full, completed from reference TRBV19 and TRBJ2-2, reads DGGITQSPKYLFRKEGQNVTLSCEQNLNHDAMYWYRQDPGQGLRLIYYSQIVNDFQKGDIAEGYSVSREKKESFPLTVTSAQKNPTAFYLCASKQPPGELFFGEGSRLTVL.

This clonotype is deemed medium-sized. The chain joins TRBV6-2 or TRBV6-3 to TRBJ2-1, with a weak D call TRBD2 (5 bases). The CDR3 runs to 15 residues. In germline, CDR1 is MNHEY, CDR2 SVGEGT. The V gene lost 3 bases and the J gene lost 9 bases, with 18 bases spanning the gap. The DNA for the CDR3 is TGTGCCAGCAGTTATTTACGTCCCGGGATCGGTGAGCAGTTCTTC. It codes for CASSYLRPGIGEQFF.

This clonotype counts as medium-sized. This chain connects TRBV6-2 or TRBV6-3 to TRBJ2-7; a weak D match, TRBD1 (5 bases). V was clipped by 8 bases and J by 2 bases, with 22 bases between them. CDR3 length equals 16 residues. CDR1 MNHEY and CDR2 SVGEGT come from the germline V gene. The CDR3 here is CASRYVMTDPTYEQYF. The DNA for the CDR3 is TGTGCCAGCCGATATGTCATGACAGACCCTACCTACGAGCAGTACTTC.

Judged by abundance, this clonotype is medium-sized. The rearrangement joins TRBV19 to TRBJ1-5; D is uncertain. The V end was cut by 5 bases, the J end by 3 bases, with 17 bases between. The CDR3 is made up of 16 amino acids. Per germline, CDR1 LNHDA and CDR2 SQIVND (reference sequence). As DNA, the CDR3 is TGTGCCAGTAGTCCTGAGACTCTACCCCTCAATCAGCCCCAGCATTTT. Translation gives CASSPETLPLNQPQHF.

Judged by abundance, this clonotype is medium-sized. This sequence joins TRBV7-6 and TRBJ2-1; possible D gene TRBD2, 5 bases. Germline CDR1 reads SGHVS; CDR2 reads FNYEAQ. The length of the CDR3 is 14 residues. V dropped 1 base and J dropped 3 bases, with 7 bases sitting between them. The CDR3 DNA follows: TGTGCCAGCAGCTTAGGAGGGATCTACAATGAGCAGTTCTTC. Translating it yields CASSLGGIYNEQFF.

V and J are TRBV28 and TRBJ1-2; D unclear. The CDR3 sequence is 11 residues long. Germline assignment: CDR1 MDHEN and CDR2 SYDVKM. Trimming took 8 bases from V and 8 from J, leaving 12 bases between them. The CDR3 DNA sequence: TGTGCCAGCCTTGCACTACTAGGCTACACCTTC. This gives the protein CASLALLGYTF.

This clonotype was observed at least ten times. The V call is TRBV5-1, the J call TRBJ2-7; 7 bases match TRBD2. This CDR3 comprises 15 residues. Unmatched junction bases numbered 5, after V lost 0 bases and J lost 2 bases. Germline CDR1 is SGHRS and CDR2 is YFSETQ. CDR3 DNA: TGCGCCAGCAGCTTGGAAGGGAGGGATCCCTACGAGCAGTACTTC. Translation: CASSLEGRDPYEQYF.

Ten or more counts support this clonotype. The rearrangement uses TRBV7-8 and TRBJ1-5; D is unresolved. Trimming removed 2 bases from V and 2 bases from J, with 7 bases in between. CDR3 length: 14 residues. Germline V gene sequence: CDR1 SGHVS, CDR2 FQNEAQ. In nucleotides, the CDR3 is TGTGCCAGCAGCTTACTTCCAGGCAATCAGCCCCAGCATTTT. This encodes CASSLLPGNQPQHF.

By proportion, this clonotype is medium-sized (0.01 to 0.1%). The V and J genes are TRBV7-9 and TRBJ2-7, with 7 bases matching TRBD1. This CDR3 has 14 amino acids. Per germline, CDR1 SEHNR and CDR2 FQNEAQ (reference sequence). With V trimmed by 4 bases and J by 3 bases, 6 bases remained unmatched. The CDR3 spells CASSSTGQIYEQYF. The CDR3 nucleotides are TGTGCCAGCAGCTCAACGGGACAGATCTACGAGCAGTACTTC.

In its sample, this clonotype was seen many times. The chain is built from TRBV7-9 and TRBJ2-7; D is ambiguous. CDR1 is SEHNR and CDR2 is FQNEAQ in the germline V gene (reference sequence). The CDR3 length is 14 residues. The V end was cut by 5 bases, the J end by 0 bases, with 11 bases between. The CDR3 DNA follows: TGTGCCAGCAGCCCGTCCTCGAGCTCCTACGAGCAGTACTTC. Protein: CASSPSSSSYEQYF.

This clonotype was seen repeatedly, ten times or more. The CDR3 sequence: CASSQGANQPQHF. As DNA, the CDR3 is TGTGCCAGCAGTCAGGGAGCCAATCAGCCCCAGCATTTT. This chain connects TRBV2 to TRBJ1-5; TRBD1 is a possible D gene (5 bases). Germline values: CDR1 SNHLY, CDR2 FYNNEI. The CDR3 is 13 amino acids. V was clipped by 5 bases and J by 3 bases, with 8 bases between them.

This clonotype appeared many times. CDR3 sequence reads: CASSYGGFQETQYF. DNA for the CDR3: TGTGCCAGCAGTTACGGGGGGTTCCAAGAGACCCAGTACTTC. This chain links TRBV6-5 with TRBJ2-5; a weak D match, TRBD2 (6 bases). Germline CDR1 and CDR2: MNHEY and SVGAGI. V was cut by 2 bases and J by 1 base, with 8 bases left in between. This CDR3 has 14 residues.